This T cell receptor beta chain was obtained from a study of shared clonotypes between healthy human individuals. Whole-study results and caveats: An expected dependence of interdonor clonotype sharing on sequencing depth was noted.

Germline loops: CDR1 SGHRS, CDR2 YFSETQ. The CDR3 has 17 residues. Deletions cut 0 bases from V and 5 bases from J, with 20 bases between. Comment on this clone: Its antigen is as yet unknown.

CD8 cells classed as naive were CD45RO-negative and positively selected for CCR7, excluding terminally differentiated effector memory CD45RA+ cells. Sequencing used immunoSEQ multiplex PCR; TCRdb keeps in-frame clones, though not all of them. The table includes around 2,000,000 clones, more than 85% detected once. The sample consisted of naive CD8+ T cells from PBMCs. The source of this sequence is a man aged 18 to 29 in good health. Some clones in this sample may be carry-over from other donors' samples. The chain employs TRBV5-1 and TRBJ1-2; D is unclear. In nucleotides, the CDR3 is TGCGCCAGCAGCTTGGAGACACAGTCCGGTCTCCGTTATGGCTACACCTTC. This codes for CASSLETQSGLRYGYTF. Full variable domain (rest looked up from reference TRBV5-1 and TRBJ1-2): KAGVTQTPRYLIKTRGQQVTLSCSPISGHRSVSWYQQTPGQGLQFLFEYFSETQRNKGNFPGRFSGRQFSNSRSEMNVSTLELGDSALYLCASSLETQSGLRYGYTFGSGTRLTVV.